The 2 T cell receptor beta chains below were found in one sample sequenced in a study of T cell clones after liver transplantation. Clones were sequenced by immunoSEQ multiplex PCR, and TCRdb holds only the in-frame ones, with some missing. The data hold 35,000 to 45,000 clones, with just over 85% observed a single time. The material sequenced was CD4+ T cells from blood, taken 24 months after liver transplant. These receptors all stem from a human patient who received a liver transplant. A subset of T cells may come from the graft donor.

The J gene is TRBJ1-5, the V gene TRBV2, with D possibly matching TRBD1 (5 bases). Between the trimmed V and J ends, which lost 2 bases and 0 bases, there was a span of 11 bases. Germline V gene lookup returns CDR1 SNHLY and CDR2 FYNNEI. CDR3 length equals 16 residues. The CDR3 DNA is TGTGCCAGCAGTGAATCGGGACCCAATAGCAATCAGCCCCAGCATTTT. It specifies CASSESGPNSNQPQHF.

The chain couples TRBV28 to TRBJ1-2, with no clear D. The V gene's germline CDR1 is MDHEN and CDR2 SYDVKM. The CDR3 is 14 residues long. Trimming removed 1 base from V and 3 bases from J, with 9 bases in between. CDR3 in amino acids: CASSLFLKDYGYTF. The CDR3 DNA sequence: TGTGCCAGCAGTTTATTCTTGAAGGACTATGGCTACACCTTC.